This T cell receptor (beta chain) was profiled in a study of cytomegalovirus exposure and HLA in healthy donors. Overall study findings and caveats: Researchers reported in a later analysis that a missense DCLRE1C variant was tied to TCR beta V- and J-gene trimming.

Vbeta (60) and Jbeta (13) primers were used in the PCR. Sequenced by immunoSEQ multiplex PCR; TCRdb stores in-frame clones only, minus some. The repertoire holds roughly 140,000 clones, around three quarters seen once, with 6.5% to 7% in the top ten. Concerning this clone itself: The target antigen is unknown.

The CDR3 contains 13 residues. Germline values: CDR1 SNHLY, CDR2 FYNNEI. Germline trimming cut 5 bases from V and 2 bases from J; bases unmatched to any gene: 2. This chain uses TRBV2 with TRBJ1-2; 7 bases match TRBD1. Sequencing was performed on PBMCs. This TCR was sampled from a man between 35 and 55 years old in good health and CMV-seropositive. The CDR3 nucleotides are TGTGCCAGCAGTCTGACAGGGAACTATGGCTACACCTTC. It translates to CASSLTGNYGYTF.